The sequence of this T cell receptor (beta chain) was determined in a study of neurological immune-mediated disorders. This clonotype showed up many times. V was clipped by 2 bases and J by 4 bases, with 18 bases between them. Germline V CDR1 and CDR2: SGHAT, FQNNGV. This CDR3 contains 16 residues. A 10-nucleotide random UMI tagged transcripts in template-switch 5'RACE cDNA synthesis. TCRdb recomputed calls from the 5' RACE reads with MiXCR, one row per CDR3 protein. The sample lists under 90,000 distinct CDR3 sequences, around 3.6% occurring once. This sequence was found in a woman between 45 and 60 years old with multiple sclerosis. This chain joins TRBV11-2 and TRBJ2-7, with D perhaps assigned TRBD1 or TRBD2 (6 bases each). The sample taken for sequencing was PBMCs. The CDR3 nucleotides are TGTGCCAGCAGCTTACTACTTGGGGGGCCGACATACGAGCAGTACTTC. Translation gives CASSLLLGGPTYEQYF.